Each of the 20 T cell receptor beta chains below was sequenced from the same sample in a study of Graves' ophthalmopathy and Graves' hyperthyroidism. Amplification of the TCR beta CDR3 regions used RNA transcripts (as template). First-round RT-PCR with HTBI primers preceded a second-round multiplex PCR. TCRdb re-analysed the multiplex PCR reads in MiXCR, keeping a single row per CDR3 protein. The data contain hundreds of thousands of distinct CDR3 sequences, over 40% of them singletons. The sample comprised peripheral blood. The receptors here all came from an adult man with Graves' ophthalmopathy.

The V and J genes are TRBV7-3 and TRBJ1-5; D might be TRBD1 (5 bases). Germline CDR1 reads SGHTA; CDR2 reads FQGTGA. This CDR3 comprises 14 residues. The V and J ends lost 11 bases and 5 bases respectively, with 19 bases between them. CDR3 sequence reads: CAWSPGPRYQPQHF. CDR3 DNA sequence: TGTGCCTGGTCTCCGGGACCGCGGTATCAGCCCCAGCATTTT.

The gene calls are TRBV7-2 and TRBJ2-5; maybe TRBD2 (6 bases). V was shortened by 8 bases and J by 4 bases, with 14 bases between the two germline ends. The CDR3 spans 13 residues. From germline, CDR1 is SGHTA and CDR2 FQGNSA. Written as DNA, the CDR3 is TGTGCCAGCGAGCTGTCCGGGGGAGAGACCCAGTACTTC. Translation: CASELSGGETQYF.

This clonotype has a single count. CDR3 coding DNA: TGTGCCTGGAGTGTTGGGGGGTTAAATCAGCCCCAGCATTTT. It is translated as CAWSVGGLNQPQHF. The chain couples TRBV19 to TRBJ1-5; D possibly corresponds to TRBD1 (5 bases). Trimming left V 11 bases short and J 4 bases short, with 18 bases between. Germline V CDR1 and CDR2: LNHDA, SQIVND (reference sequence). This CDR3 has 14 amino acids.

The CDR3 DNA is TGTGCCAGCAGCCGTGGACGGGTGGTGGAGGAGCTGTTTTTT. Its translation: CASSRGRVVEELFF. The rearrangement uses TRBV7-9 and TRBJ2-2; D gene ambiguous. Trimming took 5 bases from V and 10 from J, leaving 17 bases between them. Germline CDR1 and CDR2: SEHNR and FQNEAQ (reference sequence). This CDR3 comprises 14 residues.

This clonotype was seen many times. The chain links TRBV7-9 to TRBJ1-1; 7 bases match TRBD1. There are 12 residues in the CDR3. V shed 5 bases and J 5 bases; nucleotides not matched to a gene: 2. Germline values: CDR1 SEHNR, CDR2 FQNEAQ (reference sequence). The CDR3 loop is CASSQGETEAFF. The CDR3 bases are TGTGCCAGCAGCCAGGGGGAGACTGAAGCTTTCTTT. The complete variable domain, with remaining parts taken from reference TRBV7-9 and TRBJ1-1, reads DTGVSQNPRHKITKRGQNVTFRCDPISEHNRLYWYRQTLGQGPEFLTYFQNEAQLEKSRLLSDRFSAERPKGSFSTLEIQRTEQGDSAMYLCASSQGETEAFFGQGTRLTVV.

This clonotype was seen ten or more times. V is TRBV2 and J is TRBJ2-7; 9 nucleotides line up with TRBD1. Trimming at V came to 6 bases and at J to 1 base, leaving 7 bases not matched to a gene. CDR1 SNHLY and CDR2 FYNNEI come from the germline V gene. The CDR3 sequence is 15 residues long. DNA for the CDR3: TGTGCCAGCAGAAAGAAGGACAGGGGATCCTACGAGCAGTACTTC. Translation gives CASRKKDRGSYEQYF.

This clonotype was recorded many times. This chain joins TRBV9 and TRBJ2-6; TRBD2 aligns across 10 bases. Germline-derived CDR1 and CDR2 are SGDLS and YYNGEE. The CDR3 length is 17 residues. Trimming took 4 bases from V and 1 from J; bases not matched to a gene: 5. CDR3 residues: CASSPRSGRSGANVLTF. CDR3 nucleotide sequence: TGTGCCAGCAGCCCACGTAGCGGGAGGTCTGGGGCCAACGTCCTGACTTTC.

This clonotype occurred a few times. The chain joins TRBV12-5 to TRBJ1-5, with TRBD1 as a possible D gene (5 bases). The CDR3 is made up of 18 amino acids. V lost 0 bases, J lost 1 base, and 16 bases lay in between. Germline values: CDR1 LGHNT, CDR2 FRNRAP. This chain's CDR3 is CASGLVLWGNPSNQPQHF. The CDR3 nucleotides are TGTGCTAGTGGTTTGGTACTGTGGGGGAATCCCAGCAATCAGCCCCAGCATTTT.

This clonotype was observed a handful of times. The CDR3 sequence is CASSQGQGGRGIEAFF. CDR3 sequence (DNA): TGTGCCAGCAGCCAAGGACAGGGGGGTCGGGGCATTGAAGCTTTCTTT. The genes are TRBV11-2 and TRBJ1-1, with 10 bases lining up with TRBD1. V trimming: 5 bases; J trimming: 7 bases; junction bases outside the gene matches: 13. CDR3 size: 16 residues. In germline, CDR1 is SGHAT, CDR2 FQNNGV.

The chain combines TRBV25-1 with TRBJ2-5, with TRBD2 matching over 12 bases. The J call may not be correct, given that the DNA end is closer to TRBJ2-1. Germline-derived CDR1 and CDR2 are MGHDK and SYGVNS. CDR3 size: 15 residues. CDR3 nucleotides: TGTGCCAGCAGTGAGCTAGCGGGGGGGCAGGTTGAGCAGTTCTTC. Its translation: CASSELAGGQVEQFF.

This clonotype showed up just a few times. This chain connects TRBV10-3 to TRBJ2-7; D is possibly TRBD2 (5 bases). Germline V gene sequence: CDR1 ENHRY, CDR2 SYGVKD. The CDR3 is 14 amino acids. Trimming stripped 10 bases from V and 0 bases from J, with 16 bases between. CDR3 DNA sequence: TGTGCCAGCATGGCAGCGGAGATCTCCTACGAGCAGTACTTC. It specifies CASMAAEISYEQYF.

The table lists this clonotype with many counts. The chain links TRBV5-6 to TRBJ1-5; D is undetermined. This CDR3 has 14 amino acids. The V gene lost 0 bases and the J gene lost 6 bases, with 10 bases spanning the gap. Germline V gene sequence: CDR1 SGHDT, CDR2 YYEEEE. The CDR3 spells CASSLEGDAQPQHF. CDR3 in DNA: TGTGCCAGCAGCTTGGAAGGCGATGCTCAGCCCCAGCATTTT.

With respect to this clonotype: This CDR3 is missing its conserved last phenylalanine or tryptophan, likely due to a read error. The chain links TRBV6-6 to TRBJ2-7; D is perhaps TRBD1 (7 bases). From germline, CDR1 is MNHNY and CDR2 SVGAGI (reference sequence). The CDR3 is made up of 15 amino acids. Trimming removed 7 bases from V and 7 bases from J, with 23 bases in between. This CDR3 reads CASTYLGTAEGEQYL. The DNA for the CDR3 is TGTGCCAGCACCTACTTAGGGACAGCGGAGGGAGAGCAGTACCTC.

As regards this clonotype: A much larger clone differs by one base, so this may be a read error. The V and J genes are TRBV12-3 or TRBV12-4 and TRBJ1-1; D is ambiguous. Trimming pared 10 bases from V and 0 bases from J, leaving 12 bases between. The CDR3 has 13 residues. DNA of the CDR3: TGTGCCAACAGAGGGTTATTGAACACTGAAGCTTTCTTT. Residues: CANRGLLNTEAFF.

Many counts were recorded for this clonotype. V is TRBV10-2 and J is TRBJ2-7, with D unclear. The CDR3 has 14 amino acids. V was clipped by 3 bases and J by 0 bases, with 9 bases between them. Looked up from germline, CDR1 is WSHSY and CDR2 is SAAADI. The CDR3 bases are TGCGCCAGCAGTGACGGGCTCCTCTCCTACGAGCAGTACTTC. Translating gives CASSDGLLSYEQYF.

The chain joins TRBV6-6 to TRBJ1-4, with 7 positions matching TRBD1. Germline loops: CDR1 MNHNY, CDR2 SVGAGI (reference sequence). This CDR3 has 15 amino acids. Germline trimming cut 5 bases from V and 7 bases from J; bases unmatched to any gene: 10. CDR3 loop: CASSHRGRVGEKLFF. The CDR3 DNA reads as TGTGCCAGCAGTCACAGGGGCAGGGTTGGTGAAAAACTGTTTTTT.

The V gene is TRBV29-1, the J gene TRBJ1-5, with 8 bases matching TRBD1. Germline CDR1 reads SQVTM; CDR2 reads ANQGSEA. This CDR3 has 13 residues. V was pared by 1 base and J by 15 bases, with 11 bases of the junction left unmatched. The DNA for the CDR3 is TGCAGCGTTGAAGGGGGTCGCGGGACAGGATTGCATTTT. As protein: CSVEGGRGTGLHF.

This clonotype was counted many times. The chain recombines TRBV19 with TRBJ1-2; D is unresolved. The V gene lost 8 bases and the J gene lost 8 bases, with 21 bases spanning the gap. This CDR3 is built from 14 residues. Germline V CDR1 and CDR2: LNHDA, SQIVND (reference sequence). CDR3 sequence reads: CASLGTGSFWGYTF. The CDR3, as DNA: TGTGCCAGTCTCGGCACCGGTTCGTTTTGGGGCTACACCTTC.

The chain couples TRBV29-1 to TRBJ2-7; 8 positions agree with TRBD1. CDR1 SQVTM and CDR2 ANQGSEA come from the germline V gene. The CDR3 covers 13 residues. The ends lost 8 bases at V and 2 bases at J; junction bases unmatched: 8. In DNA form, the CDR3 reads TGCAGCTCAAGACAGGGGATGACCTACGAGCAGTACTTC. Protein: CSSRQGMTYEQYF.

The chain uses TRBV25-1 and TRBJ2-1, with 8 bases aligning to TRBD2. Trimming removed 2 bases from V and 4 bases from J; junction bases left unmatched: 16. Germline V gene sequence: CDR1 MGHDK, CDR2 SYGVNS. This CDR3 has 19 amino acids. This CDR3 is CASSEARTGPGLGYNEQFF. The CDR3 bases are TGTGCCAGCAGTGAAGCCCGGACGGGTCCGGGACTAGGTTACAATGAGCAGTTCTTC. Supplemented by reference TRBV25-1 and TRBJ2-1, the full variable domain reads EADIYQTPRYLVIGTGKKITLECSQTMGHDKMYWYQQDPGMELHLIHYSYGVNSTEKGDLSSESTVSRIRTEHFPLTLESARPSHTSQYLCASSEARTGPGLGYNEQFFGPGTRLTVL.